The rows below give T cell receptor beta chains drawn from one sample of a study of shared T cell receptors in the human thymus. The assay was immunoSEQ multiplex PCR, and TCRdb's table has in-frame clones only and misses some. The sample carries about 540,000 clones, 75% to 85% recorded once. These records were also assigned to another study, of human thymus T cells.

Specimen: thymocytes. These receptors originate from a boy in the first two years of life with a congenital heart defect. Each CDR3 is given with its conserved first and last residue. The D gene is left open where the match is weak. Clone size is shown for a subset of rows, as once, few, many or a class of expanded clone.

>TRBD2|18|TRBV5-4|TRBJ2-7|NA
CASSPGGGREGTSYEQYF
TGTGCCAGCAGCCCAGGCGGAGGGCGGGAGGGCACCTCCTACGAGCAGTACTTC
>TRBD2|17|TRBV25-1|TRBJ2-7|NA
CASSDWLSGSSRYEQYF
TGTGCCAGCAGTGACTGGCTGAGCGGGAGTAGTAGGTACGAGCAGTACTTC
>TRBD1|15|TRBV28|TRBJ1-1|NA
CASSLTGVEDTEAFF
TGTGCCAGCAGTTTAACAGGGGTCGAGGACACTGAAGCTTTCTTT
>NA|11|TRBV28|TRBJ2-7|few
CASSRTAGQYF
TGTGCCAGCAGCAGGACCGCGGGGCAGTACTTC
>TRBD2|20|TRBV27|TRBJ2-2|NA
CASSPTRLSGRGKWTGELFF
TGTGCCAGCAGTCCTACCCGATTGAGCGGGAGGGGGAAATGGACCGGGGAGCTGTTTTTT
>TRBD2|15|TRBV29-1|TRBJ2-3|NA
CSVGAREYGSDTQYF
TGCAGCGTTGGTGCGCGGGAGTATGGGTCAGATACGCAGTATTTT
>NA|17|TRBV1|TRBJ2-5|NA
CTSSPRDETGNQETQYF
TGCACCAGCAGCCCCCGCGACGAGACAGGGAACCAAGAGACCCAGTACTTC
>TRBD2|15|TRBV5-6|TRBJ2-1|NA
CASSFGQREGPEQFF
TGTGCCAGCAGCTTTGGGCAGCGGGAGGGTCCTGAGCAGTTCTTC
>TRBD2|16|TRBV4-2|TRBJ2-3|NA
CASSQKLAGVADTQYF
TGTGCCAGCAGCCAAAAACTAGCGGGAGTCGCAGATACGCAGTATTTT
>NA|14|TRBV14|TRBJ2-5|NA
CASSHTRSQETQYF
TGTGCCAGCAGCCACACTAGGTCCCAAGAGACCCAGTACTTC
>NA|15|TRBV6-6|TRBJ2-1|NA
CASSYFHSSYNEQFF
TGTGCCAGCAGTTACTTCCACTCCTCCTACAATGAGCAGTTCTTC
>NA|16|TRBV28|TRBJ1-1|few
CASSSGRGSASTEAFF
TGTGCCAGCAGTTCTGGTCGGGGGTCGGCGAGCACTGAAGCTTTCTTT
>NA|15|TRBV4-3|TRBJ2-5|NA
CASRKVPSKQETQYF
TGCGCCAGCCGAAAGGTTCCTAGCAAACAAGAGACCCAGTACTTC
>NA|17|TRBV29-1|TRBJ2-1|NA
CSVGQKPPLGSYNEQFF
TGCAGCGTTGGGCAGAAACCCCCTCTAGGCTCCTACAATGAGCAGTTCTTC
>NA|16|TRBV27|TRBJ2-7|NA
CASSLGFPGDIEEQYF
TGTGCCAGCAGTTTGGGATTTCCGGGAGATATAGAAGAGCAGTACTTC
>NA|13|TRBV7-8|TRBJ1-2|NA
CASSFRRNYGYTF
TGTGCCAGCAGCTTTCGGAGGAACTATGGCTACACCTTC
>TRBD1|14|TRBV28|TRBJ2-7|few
CASSTGGGFYEQYF
TGTGCCAGCAGTACAGGGGGCGGGTTCTACGAGCAGTACTTC
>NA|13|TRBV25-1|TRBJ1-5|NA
CASNFPGIQPQHF
TGTGCCAGCAATTTCCCAGGTATTCAGCCCCAGCATTTT
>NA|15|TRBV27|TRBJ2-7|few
CASSLRRQGLYEQYF
TGTGCCAGCAGTTTACGGCGGCAGGGCCTCTACGAGCAGTACTTC
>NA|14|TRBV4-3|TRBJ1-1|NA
CASSQDPRSTEAFF
TGCGCCAGCAGCCAAGACCCTCGCAGCACTGAAGCTTTCTTT
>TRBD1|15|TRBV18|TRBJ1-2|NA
CASSPPDRGGHGYTF
TGTGCCAGCTCACCACCGGACAGGGGGGGTCATGGCTACACCTTC
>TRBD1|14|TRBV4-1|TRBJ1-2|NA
CASSQDLRDSSYTF
TGCGCCAGCAGCCAAGATCTGAGGGACAGTAGCTACACCTTC
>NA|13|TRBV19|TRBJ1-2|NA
CASRGRADYGYTF
TGTGCCAGTAGAGGGAGAGCAGACTATGGCTACACCTTC
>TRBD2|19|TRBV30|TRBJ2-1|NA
CAWSLCLTSGSKSGNEQFF
TGTGCCTGGAGTCTCTGCCTGACTAGCGGGAGTAAAAGTGGGAATGAGCAGTTCTTC
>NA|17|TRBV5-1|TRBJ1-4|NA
CASSSPGLRGTNEKLFF
TGCGCCAGCAGCTCACCCGGTTTGAGGGGGACTAATGAAAAACTGTTTTTT
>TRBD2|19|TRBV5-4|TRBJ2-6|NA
CASSLLIAGGPSGANVLTF
TGTGCCAGCAGCTTACTCATAGCGGGAGGGCCTTCGGGGGCCAACGTCCTGACTTTC
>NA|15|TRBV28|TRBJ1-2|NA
CASSPGHRFNYGYTF
TGTGCCAGCAGTCCCGGACACCGGTTCAACTATGGCTACACCTTC
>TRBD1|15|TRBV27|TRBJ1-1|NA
CASSHSGTENTEAFF
TGTGCCAGCAGCCATTCCGGGACAGAGAACACTGAAGCTTTCTTT
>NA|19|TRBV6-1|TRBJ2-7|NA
CASSEASFRRDRPYFGQYF
TGTGCCAGCAGTGAAGCGTCCTTTCGGCGGGACAGACCTTATTTTGGGCAGTACTTC
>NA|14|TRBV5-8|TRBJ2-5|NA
CASGTRAPWETQYF
TGTGCCAGCGGCACGCGGGCGCCTTGGGAGACCCAGTACTTC
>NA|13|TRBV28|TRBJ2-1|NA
CASRRDTYNEQFF
TGTGCCAGCAGAAGGGACACCTACAATGAGCAGTTCTTC
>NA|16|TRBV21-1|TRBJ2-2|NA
CASLWGLAGNTGELFF
TGTGCCAGCCTCTGGGGACTAGCGGGTAACACCGGGGAGCTGTTTTTT
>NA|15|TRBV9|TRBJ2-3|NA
CASSHSEIGTDTQYF
TGTGCCAGCAGCCATAGCGAAATCGGCACAGATACGCAGTATTTT
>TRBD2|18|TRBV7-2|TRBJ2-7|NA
CASRRTGRRLAGRHEQYF
TGTGCCAGCAGACGCACGGGCAGGCGACTAGCGGGAAGGCACGAGCAGTACTTC
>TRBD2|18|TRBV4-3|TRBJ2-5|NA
CASSLRTGTSGNQETQYF
TGCGCCAGCAGCCTCAGAACCGGGACTAGCGGGAACCAAGAGACCCAGTACTTC
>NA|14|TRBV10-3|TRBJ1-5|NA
CAISEHSLNQPQHF
TGTGCCATCAGTGAACACAGCCTTAATCAGCCCCAGCATTTT
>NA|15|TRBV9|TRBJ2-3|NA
CASSAVAESTDTQYF
TGTGCCAGCAGCGCCGTAGCGGAGAGCACAGATACGCAGTATTTT
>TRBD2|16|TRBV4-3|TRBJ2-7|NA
CASSPGAGGGTYEQYF
TGCGCCAGCAGCCCCGGCGCGGGGGGGGGTACCTACGAGCAGTACTTC
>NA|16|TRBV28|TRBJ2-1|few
CASSSRETGCGNEQFF
TGTGCCAGCAGTTCCCGGGAGACAGGGTGTGGGAATGAGCAGTTCTTC
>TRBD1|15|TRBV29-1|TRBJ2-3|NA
CSVKPDRGSTDTQYF
TGCAGCGTTAAGCCCGACAGGGGCAGCACAGATACGCAGTATTTT
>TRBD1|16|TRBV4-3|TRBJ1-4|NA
CASSHRQGSINEKLFF
TGCGCCAGCAGCCACCGACAGGGGTCCATAAATGAAAAACTGTTTTTT
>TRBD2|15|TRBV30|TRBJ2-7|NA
CAWNPGLAMNYEQYF
TGTGCCTGGAACCCGGGACTAGCGATGAACTACGAGCAGTACTTC
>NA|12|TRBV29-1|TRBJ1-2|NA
CSVVQGKYGYPF
TGCAGCGTTGTGCAGGGGAAATATGGCTACCCCTTC
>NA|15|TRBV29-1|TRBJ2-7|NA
CSAKQVRQVFFEQYF
TGCAGCGCCAAGCAGGTTCGGCAGGTCTTTTTCGAGCAGTACTTC
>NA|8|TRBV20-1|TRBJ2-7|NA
CRQGEQYF
TGCAGGCAGGGCGAGCAGTACTTC
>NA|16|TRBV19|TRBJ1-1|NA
CASSISQGPRNTEAFF
TGTGCCAGTAGTATCTCCCAGGGTCCTAGGAACACTGAAGCTTTCTTT